This T cell receptor beta chain came from a study of T cell repertoires in cytomegalovirus infection. Study background: Based on public TCR beta signatures, there were indications of CMV infection and of a matching HLA type.

Of note for this clonotype: The antigen remains unidentified.

A single record per CDR3 protein comes from TCRdb applying MiXCR to the reads. Of some 110,000 distinct CDR3 sequences detected, about 9.5% appear once; the ten largest clones hold roughly 31%. The CDR3 is 16 amino acids. Germline V gives CDR1 DFQATT, CDR2 SNEGSKA (reference sequence). J was trimmed by 7 bases and V by 6 bases; bases with no gene match: 12. Overall study findings and caveats: It was HLA-C-restricted CMV-specific TCR beta clonotypes that dominated the response ex vivo.

The TCR comes from a human donor in good health (CMV status not recorded). Some clones in this sample may be carry-over from other donors' samples. The chain links TRBV20-1 to TRBJ2-1, with 13 bases fitting TRBD2. Material for sequencing was PBMCs, sequenced either directly or after in vitro stimulation (not recorded which). The CDR3 protein is CSAHSPGTSGKNEQFF. In nucleotides, the CDR3 is TGCAGTGCCCACAGTCCTGGGACTAGCGGGAAAAATGAGCAGTTCTTC.